These 19 T cell receptor beta chains were all obtained from the same sample, sequenced in a study of cytomegalovirus exposure and HLA in healthy donors. Vbeta (60) and Jbeta (13) primers were used in the PCR. Only in-frame clones appear in the TCRdb table, and some are missing; sequencing was by immunoSEQ multiplex PCR. The sample gives roughly 130,000 clones, about 76% of which show up once; 2.5% to 3.5% is in the top ten. Sequencing was done on a sample of PBMCs. The receptors originated from a female donor in good health and CMV-seronegative.

This clone was observed a few times. The chain has TRBV9 and TRBJ1-1; D gene uncertain. The CDR3 sequence is 13 residues long. Trimming removed 0 bases at V and 5 bases at J, with 8 bases between. Germline CDR1 reads SGDLS; CDR2 reads YYNGEE. CDR3 loop: CASSVVGRTEAFF. In DNA, the CDR3 is TGTGCCAGCAGCGTAGTTGGGAGGACTGAAGCTTTCTTT.

J is TRBJ2-3 and V is TRBV4-3, with TRBD2 matching over 7 bases. J was trimmed by 2 bases and V by 0 bases; bases with no gene match: 8. The germline V gene encodes CDR1 LGHNA and CDR2 YSLEER. The CDR3 has 17 residues. The CDR3 DNA follows: TGCGCCAGCAGCCAAGACCAGACTAGCAGAATCACAGATACGCAGTATTTT. Translation: CASSQDQTSRITDTQYF.

This clone was picked up a small number of times. The V gene is TRBV14, the J gene TRBJ2-3, with 11 bases lining up with TRBD2. The CDR3 loop spans 15 amino acids. With 4 bases clipped from V and 0 bases from J, the junction kept 0 bases outside the gene matches. Germline CDR1 and CDR2: SGHDN and FVKESK. CDR3 in DNA: TGTGCCAGCAGCCCTAGCGGGAGGAGCACAGATACGCAGTATTTT. It is translated as CASSPSGRSTDTQYF.

The chain joins TRBV6-5 to TRBJ2-1; 10 nucleotides align to TRBD2. The CDR3 is made up of 12 amino acids. Per germline, CDR1 MNHEY and CDR2 SVGAGI. J gave up 7 bases and V 6 bases, and 0 bases lay outside the gene matches. CDR3 loop: CASRLAGNEQFF. The CDR3 coding sequence is TGTGCCAGCAGACTAGCGGGAAATGAGCAGTTCTTC.

This sequence joins TRBV9 and TRBJ2-7, with D maybe TRBD2 (6 bases). The ends were cut back, 0 bases at V and 4 bases at J, with 14 bases in the middle. Germline CDR1 and CDR2: SGDLS and YYNGEE. There are 15 residues in the CDR3. In DNA form, the CDR3 reads TGTGCCAGCAGCGTAGCCGGCTCGGGGGAATACGAGCAGTACTTC. Amino acid sequence: CASSVAGSGEYEQYF.

The V gene is TRBV27, the J gene TRBJ1-5; D is ambiguous. Trimming removed 8 bases from V and 6 bases from J, with 11 bases in between. Germline lookup yields CDR1 MNHEY and CDR2 SMNVEV (reference sequence). There are 12 residues in the CDR3. The CDR3 is CASSPRGQPQHF. The CDR3, as DNA: TGTGCCAGCTCTCCCAGAGGTCAGCCCCAGCATTTT.

The chain combines TRBV7-9 with TRBJ1-1; D unresolved. CDR1 and CDR2 from the germline V gene are SEHNR and FQNEAQ (reference sequence). This CDR3 region has 13 residues. V was cut by 7 bases and J by 5 bases, with 14 bases left in between. This CDR3 reads CASTSRGRTEAFF. In DNA form, the CDR3 reads TGTGCCAGCACCTCGCGAGGGCGTACTGAAGCTTTCTTT.

The chain has TRBV28 and TRBJ1-2; D remains unclear. V was clipped by 7 bases and J by 0 bases, with 9 bases between them. This CDR3 has 13 residues. CDR1 and CDR2 (germline): MDHEN, SYDVKM. The CDR3 DNA reads TGTGCCAGCACGAGTCACCCTAACTATGGCTACACCTTC. Translation gives CASTSHPNYGYTF.

V and J are TRBV2 and TRBJ1-3, with unresolved D. Germline V CDR1 and CDR2: SNHLY, FYNNEI. CDR3 size: 14 residues. V was clipped by 5 bases and J by 4 bases, with 12 bases between them. The CDR3 sequence is CASSWVAGGNTIYF. DNA for the CDR3: TGTGCCAGCAGTTGGGTGGCCGGGGGAAACACCATATATTTT.

The chain carries TRBV7-9 and TRBJ1-1, with TRBD1 identical over 7 bases. The CDR3 runs to 16 residues. With 3 bases clipped from V and 3 bases from J, the junction kept 10 bases outside the gene matches. Germline V lookup: CDR1 SEHNR, CDR2 FQNEAQ (reference sequence). CDR3 residues: CASSFPRQGADTEAFF. The CDR3 DNA sequence: TGTGCCAGCAGCTTTCCCCGACAGGGAGCGGACACTGAAGCTTTCTTT.

V is TRBV15 and J is TRBJ2-7, with 8 bases fitting TRBD2. CDR1 is LNHNV and CDR2 is YYDKDF in the germline V gene (reference sequence). Trimming cost V 0 bases and J 3 bases; bases outside gene matches: 7. This CDR3 contains 16 residues. Here the CDR3 DNA reads TGTGCCACCAGCAGAGATCGGGAGGGGATCGGCTACGAGCAGTACTTC. It yields the protein CATSRDREGIGYEQYF. The whole variable domain, filled in from reference TRBV15 and TRBJ2-7, reads DAMVIQNPRYQVTQFGKPVTLSCSQTLNHNVMYWYQQKSSQAPKLLFHYYDKDFNNEADTPDNFQSRRPNTSFCFLDIRSPGLGDTAMYLCATSRDREGIGYEQYFGPGTRLTVT.

This sequence joins TRBV9 and TRBJ1-2, with 10 bases that match TRBD1. This CDR3 has 14 residues. J gave up 7 bases and V 3 bases, and 6 bases lay outside the gene matches. Germline V gives CDR1 SGDLS, CDR2 YYNGEE. The CDR3 nucleotides are TGTGCCAGCAGCGCCGGGACAGGGGTGGGTGGCTACACCTTC. It codes for CASSAGTGVGGYTF.

The genes are TRBV5-1 and TRBJ2-7; no reliable D call. The CDR3 length is 13 residues. Germline values: CDR1 SGHRS, CDR2 YFSETQ. Trimming removed 0 bases from V and 0 bases from J, with 4 bases in between. Written as DNA, the CDR3 is TGCGCCAGCAGCTTGGACTACTCCTACGAGCAGTACTTC. Protein product: CASSLDYSYEQYF.

The rearrangement links TRBV2 to TRBJ2-3; D might be TRBD1 (5 bases). Germline V CDR1 and CDR2: SNHLY, FYNNEI. The CDR3 totals 13 residues. V was cut by 4 bases and J by 4 bases, with 9 bases left in between. Written as DNA, the CDR3 is TGTGCCAGCAGTGGAAGGGGCCCAGATACGCAGTATTTT. It is translated as CASSGRGPDTQYF.

The chain recombines TRBV7-4 with TRBJ2-7; 12 nucleotides line up with TRBD1. Unmatched junction bases numbered 13, after V lost 7 bases and J lost 0 bases. This CDR3 has 18 residues. Germline V gene sequence: CDR1 SGHVT, CDR2 SQSDAQ. CDR3: CASTRRDRGLNLSYEQYF. As DNA, the CDR3 is TGTGCCAGCACCCGCCGGGACAGGGGGCTAAATCTCTCCTACGAGCAGTACTTC.

The chain is built from TRBV7-2 and TRBJ1-2; no definite D call. Trimming cost V 3 bases and J 0 bases, with 20 bases left between them. Germline V gene lookup returns CDR1 SGHTA and CDR2 FQGNSA. CDR3 size: 18 residues. CDR3 region: CASSFVPSKWLANYGYTF. In nucleotides, the CDR3 is TGTGCCAGCAGCTTCGTTCCCTCGAAGTGGCTAGCTAACTATGGCTACACCTTC. Full variable domain (outside the CDR3, taken from reference TRBV7-2 and TRBJ1-2): GAGVSQSPSNKVTEKGKDVELRCDPISGHTALYWYRQSLGQGLEFLIYFQGNSAPDKSGLPSDRFSAERTGGSVSTLTIQRTQQEDSAVYLCASSFVPSKWLANYGYTFGSGTRLTVV.

V usage is TRBV7-2 and J usage is TRBJ2-7; 10 nucleotides agree with TRBD1. V was clipped by 4 bases and J by 4 bases; unmatched bases: 4. This CDR3 contains 14 residues. The germline gives CDR1 SGHTA, CDR2 FQGNSA. The CDR3 DNA follows: TGTGCCAGCAGCTCGGACAGGGGGGGTTACGAGCAGTACTTC. Translated, it gives CASSSDRGGYEQYF.

The chain has TRBV2 and TRBJ1-5; maybe TRBD1 (6 bases). CDR1 is SNHLY and CDR2 is FYNNEI in the germline V gene. CDR3 length: 15 residues. The V end lost 5 bases, the J end lost 4 bases, and 15 bases lay between the germline ends. In DNA form, the CDR3 reads TGTGCCAGCAGTCCCGGGACACCGATGAATCAGCCCCAGCATTTT. Translated: CASSPGTPMNQPQHF.

This sequence joins TRBV19 and TRBJ1-6; no clear D gene. This CDR3 is 12 amino acids long. The V end was cut by 4 bases, the J end by 14 bases, with 12 bases between. Germline values: CDR1 LNHDA, CDR2 SQIVND (reference sequence). In DNA, the CDR3 is TGTGCCAGTAGTACCGGGAGGCTTACCCTCCACTTT. Protein: CASSTGRLTLHF.